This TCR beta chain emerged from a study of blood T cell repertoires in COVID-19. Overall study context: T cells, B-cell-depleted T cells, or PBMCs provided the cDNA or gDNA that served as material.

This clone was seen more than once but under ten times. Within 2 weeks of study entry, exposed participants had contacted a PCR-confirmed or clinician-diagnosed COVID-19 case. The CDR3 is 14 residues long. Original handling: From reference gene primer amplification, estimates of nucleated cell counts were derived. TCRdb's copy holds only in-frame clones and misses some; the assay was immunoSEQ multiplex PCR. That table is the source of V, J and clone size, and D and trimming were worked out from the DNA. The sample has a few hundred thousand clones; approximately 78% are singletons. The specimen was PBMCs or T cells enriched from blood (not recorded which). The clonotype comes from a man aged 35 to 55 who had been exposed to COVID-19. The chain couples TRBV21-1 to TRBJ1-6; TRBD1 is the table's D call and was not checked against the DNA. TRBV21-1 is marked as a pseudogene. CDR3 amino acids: CASSNGWGYSPLHF. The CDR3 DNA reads TGTGCCAGCAGCAACGGTTGGGGCTATTCACCCCTCCACTTT.